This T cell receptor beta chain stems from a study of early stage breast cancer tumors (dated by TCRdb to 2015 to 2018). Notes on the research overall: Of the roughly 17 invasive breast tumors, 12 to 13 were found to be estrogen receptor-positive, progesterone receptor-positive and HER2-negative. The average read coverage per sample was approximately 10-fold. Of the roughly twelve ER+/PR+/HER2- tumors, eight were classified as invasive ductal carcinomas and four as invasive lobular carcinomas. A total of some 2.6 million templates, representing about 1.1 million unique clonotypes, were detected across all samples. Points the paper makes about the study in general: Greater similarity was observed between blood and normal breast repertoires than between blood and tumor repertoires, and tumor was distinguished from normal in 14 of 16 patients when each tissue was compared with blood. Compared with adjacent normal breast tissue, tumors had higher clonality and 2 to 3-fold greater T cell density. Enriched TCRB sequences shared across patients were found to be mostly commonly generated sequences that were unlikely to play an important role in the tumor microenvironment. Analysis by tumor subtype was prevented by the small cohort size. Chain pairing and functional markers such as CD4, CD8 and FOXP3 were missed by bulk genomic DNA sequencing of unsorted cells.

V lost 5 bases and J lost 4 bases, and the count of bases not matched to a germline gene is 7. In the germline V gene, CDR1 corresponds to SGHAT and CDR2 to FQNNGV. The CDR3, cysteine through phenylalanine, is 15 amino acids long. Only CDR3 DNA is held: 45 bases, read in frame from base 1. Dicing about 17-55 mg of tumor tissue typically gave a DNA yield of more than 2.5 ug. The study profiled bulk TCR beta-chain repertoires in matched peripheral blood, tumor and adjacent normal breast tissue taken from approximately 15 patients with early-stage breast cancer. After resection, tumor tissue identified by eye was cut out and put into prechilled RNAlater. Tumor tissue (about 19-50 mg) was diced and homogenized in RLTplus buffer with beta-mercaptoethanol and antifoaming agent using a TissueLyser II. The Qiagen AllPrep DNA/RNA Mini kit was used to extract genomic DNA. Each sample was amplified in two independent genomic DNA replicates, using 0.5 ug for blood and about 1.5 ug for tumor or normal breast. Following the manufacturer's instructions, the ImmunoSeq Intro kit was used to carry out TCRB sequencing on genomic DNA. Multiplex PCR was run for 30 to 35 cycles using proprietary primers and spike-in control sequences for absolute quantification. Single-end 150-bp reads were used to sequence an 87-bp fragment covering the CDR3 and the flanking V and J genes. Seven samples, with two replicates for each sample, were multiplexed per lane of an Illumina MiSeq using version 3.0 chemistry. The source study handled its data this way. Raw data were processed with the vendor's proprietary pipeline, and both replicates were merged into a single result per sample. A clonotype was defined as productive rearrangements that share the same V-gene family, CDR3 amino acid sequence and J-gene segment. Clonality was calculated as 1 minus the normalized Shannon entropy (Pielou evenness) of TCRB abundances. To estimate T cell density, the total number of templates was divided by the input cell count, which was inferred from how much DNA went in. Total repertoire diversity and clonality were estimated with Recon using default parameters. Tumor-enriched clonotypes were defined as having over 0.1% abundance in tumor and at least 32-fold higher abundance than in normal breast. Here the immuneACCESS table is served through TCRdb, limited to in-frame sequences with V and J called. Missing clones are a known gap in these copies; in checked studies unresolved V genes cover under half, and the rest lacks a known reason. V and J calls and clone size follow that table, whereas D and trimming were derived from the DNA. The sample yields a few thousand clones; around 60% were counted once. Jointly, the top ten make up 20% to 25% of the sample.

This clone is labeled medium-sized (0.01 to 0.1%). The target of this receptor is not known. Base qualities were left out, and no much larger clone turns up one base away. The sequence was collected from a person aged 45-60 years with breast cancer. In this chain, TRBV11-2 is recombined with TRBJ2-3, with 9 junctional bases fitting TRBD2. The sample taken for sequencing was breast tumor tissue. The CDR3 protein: CASSDSGRSSDTQYF. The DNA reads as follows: TGTGCCAGCAGCGATAGCGGGAGATCGTCAGATACGCAGTATTTT.